This T cell receptor beta chain was sequenced during a study of monozygotic twins with inflammatory bowel disease. The draw for each donor consisted of a single 2.5 ml blood sample. The CDR3 totals 12 residues. CDR1 SQVTM and CDR2 ANQGSEA come from the germline V gene. Eight separate reactions for every sample produced the cDNA. After re-calling the 5' RACE reads, TCRdb lists one entry per CDR3 protein, DNA absent. There are about 440,000 distinct CDR3 sequences in the sample, with about 2.4% held by the top ten. The V call is TRBV29-1, the J call TRBJ2-3; TCRdb reports TRBD1, a call that lacks DNA to check it against. Input material: blood. The receptor comes from a human donor with ulcerative colitis or Crohn's disease, or a healthy co-twin of an affected twin (not recorded which). This CDR3 is CSPGTATDTQYF.